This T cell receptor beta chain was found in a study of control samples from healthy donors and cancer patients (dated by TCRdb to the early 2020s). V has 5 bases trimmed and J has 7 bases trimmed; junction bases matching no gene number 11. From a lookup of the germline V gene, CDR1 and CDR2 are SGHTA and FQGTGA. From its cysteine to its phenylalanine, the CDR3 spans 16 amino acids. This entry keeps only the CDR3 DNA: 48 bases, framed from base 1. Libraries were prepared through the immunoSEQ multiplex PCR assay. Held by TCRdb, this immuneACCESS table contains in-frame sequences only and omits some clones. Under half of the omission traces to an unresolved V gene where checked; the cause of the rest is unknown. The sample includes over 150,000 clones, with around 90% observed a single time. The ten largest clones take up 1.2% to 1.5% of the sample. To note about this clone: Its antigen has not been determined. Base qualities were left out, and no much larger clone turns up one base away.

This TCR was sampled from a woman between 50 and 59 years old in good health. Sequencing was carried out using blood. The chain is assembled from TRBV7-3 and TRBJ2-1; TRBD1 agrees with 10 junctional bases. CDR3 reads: CASSLGGTGERNEQFF. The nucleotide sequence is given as TGTGCCAGCAGCCTAGGGGGGACAGGGGAGCGGAATGAGCAGTTCTTC.